The T cell receptor (beta chain) under discussion was sequenced for a study of CD8 T cells in ankylosing spondylitis. General study points: It was reported that disease-linked clones were significantly enriched in matched ankylosing spondylitis synovial fluid.

One entry per CDR3 protein results from TCRdb running MiXCR on the 5' RACE reads. The sample has hundreds of thousands of distinct CDR3 sequences; over 30% are singletons. CDR1 is SGHRS and CDR2 is YFSETQ in the germline V gene. V was clipped by 0 bases and J by 6 bases, with 12 bases between them. The CDR3 consists of 15 residues. For this clonotype: Its antigen is not identified.

The rearrangement joins TRBV5-1 to TRBJ2-2; D ambiguous. The sequenced sample was blood, either unsorted or a sorted T cell fraction (not recorded which). The TCR sequence derives from a male donor with ankylosing spondylitis or in good health (not recorded which). For the CDR3, the DNA is TGCGCCAGCAGCTTGGCCCATGGGCTGCCCGGGGAGCTGTTTTTT. Translating it yields CASSLAHGLPGELFF.